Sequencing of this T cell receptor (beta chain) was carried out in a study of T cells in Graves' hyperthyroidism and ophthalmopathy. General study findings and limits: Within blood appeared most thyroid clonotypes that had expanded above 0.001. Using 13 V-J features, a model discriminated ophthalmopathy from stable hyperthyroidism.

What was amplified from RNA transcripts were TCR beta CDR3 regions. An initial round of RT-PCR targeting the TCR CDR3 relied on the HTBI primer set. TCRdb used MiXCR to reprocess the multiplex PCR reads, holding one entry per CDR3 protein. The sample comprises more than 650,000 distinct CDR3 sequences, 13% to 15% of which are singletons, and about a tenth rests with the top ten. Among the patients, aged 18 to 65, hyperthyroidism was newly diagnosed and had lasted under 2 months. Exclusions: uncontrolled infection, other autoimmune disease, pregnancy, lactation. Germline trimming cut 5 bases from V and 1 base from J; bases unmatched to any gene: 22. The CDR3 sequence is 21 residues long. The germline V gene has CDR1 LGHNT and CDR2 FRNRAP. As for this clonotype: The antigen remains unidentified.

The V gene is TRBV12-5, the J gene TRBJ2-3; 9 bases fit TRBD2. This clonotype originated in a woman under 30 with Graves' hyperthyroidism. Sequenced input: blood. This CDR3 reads CASGQVPGTSWPNLGTDTQYF. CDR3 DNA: TGTGCTAGTGGTCAAGTGCCCGGGACTAGCTGGCCGAACCTTGGCACAGATACGCAGTATTTT.